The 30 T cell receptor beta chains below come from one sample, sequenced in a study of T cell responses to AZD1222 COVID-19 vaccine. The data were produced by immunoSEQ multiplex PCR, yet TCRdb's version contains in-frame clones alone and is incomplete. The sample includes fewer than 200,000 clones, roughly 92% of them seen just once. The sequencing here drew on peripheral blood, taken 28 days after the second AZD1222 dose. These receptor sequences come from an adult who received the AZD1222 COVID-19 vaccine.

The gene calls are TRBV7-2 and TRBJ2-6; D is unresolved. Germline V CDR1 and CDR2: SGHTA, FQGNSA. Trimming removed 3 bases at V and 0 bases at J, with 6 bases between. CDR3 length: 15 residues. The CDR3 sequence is CASSFGISGANVLTF. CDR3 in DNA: TGTGCCAGCAGCTTTGGCATCTCTGGGGCCAACGTCCTGACTTTC.

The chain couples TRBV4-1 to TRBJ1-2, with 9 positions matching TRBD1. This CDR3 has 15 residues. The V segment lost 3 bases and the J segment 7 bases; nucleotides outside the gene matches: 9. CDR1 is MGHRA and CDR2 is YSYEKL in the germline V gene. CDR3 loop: CASSHEGTGSRGYTF. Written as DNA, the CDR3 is TGCGCCAGCAGCCACGAGGGGACAGGGTCCCGTGGCTACACCTTC.

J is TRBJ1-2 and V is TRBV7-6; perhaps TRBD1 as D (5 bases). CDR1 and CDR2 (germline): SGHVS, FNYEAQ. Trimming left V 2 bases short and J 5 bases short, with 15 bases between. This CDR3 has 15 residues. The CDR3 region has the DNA TGTGCCAGCAGCTTAAACAGGAACCAGGGATATGGCTACACCTTC. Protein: CASSLNRNQGYGYTF.

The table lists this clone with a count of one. DNA of the CDR3: TGTGCCAGCACCGGGACCCCACCTTACAATGAGCAGTTCTTC. It codes for CASTGTPPYNEQFF. This rearrangement joins TRBV28 to TRBJ2-1, with D perhaps matching TRBD1 or TRBD2 (5 bases each). The germline CDR1 and CDR2 sequences are MDHEN and SYDVKM. Trimming removed 7 bases from V and 4 bases from J, with 14 bases in between. CDR3 length equals 14 residues.

CDR3 sequence reads: CASSPSGGGTDTQYF. The CDR3 DNA follows: TGTGCCAGCTCACCCAGCGGGGGGGGCACAGATACGCAGTATTTT. The V gene is TRBV18, the J gene TRBJ2-3; 10 positions match TRBD2. Germline CDR1 and CDR2: KGHSH and LQKENI. The CDR3 runs 15 residues. V lost 3 bases to trimming and J lost 1 base; unmatched junction nucleotides: 1.

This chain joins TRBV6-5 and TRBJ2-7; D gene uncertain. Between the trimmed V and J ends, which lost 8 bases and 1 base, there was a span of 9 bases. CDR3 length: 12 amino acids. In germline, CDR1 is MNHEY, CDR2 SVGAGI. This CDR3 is CASYAVSYEQYF. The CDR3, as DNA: TGTGCCAGCTACGCGGTATCCTACGAGCAGTACTTC.

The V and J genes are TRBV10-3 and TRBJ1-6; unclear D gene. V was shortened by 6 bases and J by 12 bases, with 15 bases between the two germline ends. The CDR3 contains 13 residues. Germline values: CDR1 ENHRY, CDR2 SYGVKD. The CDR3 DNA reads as TGTGCCATCAGCGGCTCCCTGAATGGACCCCTCCACTTT. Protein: CAISGSLNGPLHF.

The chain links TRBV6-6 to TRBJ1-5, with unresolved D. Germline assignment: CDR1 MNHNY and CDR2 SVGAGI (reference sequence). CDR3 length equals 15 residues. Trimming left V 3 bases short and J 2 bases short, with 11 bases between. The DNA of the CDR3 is TGTGCCAGCAGTTATCCTCAAGTAGGCAATCAGCCCCAGCATTTT. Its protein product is CASSYPQVGNQPQHF.

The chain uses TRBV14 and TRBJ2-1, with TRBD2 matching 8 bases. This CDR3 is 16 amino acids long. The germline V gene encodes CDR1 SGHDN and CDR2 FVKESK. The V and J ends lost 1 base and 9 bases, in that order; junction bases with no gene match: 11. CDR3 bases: TGTGCCAGCAGCCAAGTCAGCGGGACTAGGCGGGCTGAGCAGTTCTTC. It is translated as CASSQVSGTRRAEQFF.

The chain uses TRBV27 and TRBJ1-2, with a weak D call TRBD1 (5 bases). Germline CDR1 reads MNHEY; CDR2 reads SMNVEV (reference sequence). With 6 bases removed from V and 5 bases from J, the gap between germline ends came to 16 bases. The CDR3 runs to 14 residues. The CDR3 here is CASRPRARGYGYTF. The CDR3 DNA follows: TGTGCCAGCAGACCTCGGGCCCGGGGGTATGGCTACACCTTC.

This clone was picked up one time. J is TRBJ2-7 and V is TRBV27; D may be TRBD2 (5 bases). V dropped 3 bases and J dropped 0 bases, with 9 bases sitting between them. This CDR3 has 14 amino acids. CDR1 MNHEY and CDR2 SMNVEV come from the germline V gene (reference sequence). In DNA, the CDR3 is TGTGCCAGCAGTTTTAGAGGGCCCTCCTACGAGCAGTACTTC. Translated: CASSFRGPSYEQYF.

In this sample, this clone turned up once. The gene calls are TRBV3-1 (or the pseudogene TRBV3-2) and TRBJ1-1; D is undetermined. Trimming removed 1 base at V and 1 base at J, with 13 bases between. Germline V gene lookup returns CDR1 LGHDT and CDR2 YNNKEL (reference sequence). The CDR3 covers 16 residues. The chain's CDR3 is CASSQAFSPENTEAFF. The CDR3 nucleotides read TGTGCCAGCAGCCAAGCCTTCTCACCAGAGAACACTGAAGCTTTCTTT.

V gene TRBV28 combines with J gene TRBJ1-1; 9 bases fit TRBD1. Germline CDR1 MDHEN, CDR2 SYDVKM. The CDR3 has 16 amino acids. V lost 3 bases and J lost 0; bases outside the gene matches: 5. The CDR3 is CASSFGTGLLNTEAFF. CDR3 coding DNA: TGTGCCAGCAGTTTCGGGACAGGGCTTTTGAACACTGAAGCTTTCTTT.

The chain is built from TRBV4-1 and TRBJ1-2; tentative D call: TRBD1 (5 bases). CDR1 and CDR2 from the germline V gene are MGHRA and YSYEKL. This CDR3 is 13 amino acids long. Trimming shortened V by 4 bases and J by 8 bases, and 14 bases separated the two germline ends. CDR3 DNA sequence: TGCGCCAGCAGCCCCACGGGGGGATTCGGCTACACCTTC. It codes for CASSPTGGFGYTF.

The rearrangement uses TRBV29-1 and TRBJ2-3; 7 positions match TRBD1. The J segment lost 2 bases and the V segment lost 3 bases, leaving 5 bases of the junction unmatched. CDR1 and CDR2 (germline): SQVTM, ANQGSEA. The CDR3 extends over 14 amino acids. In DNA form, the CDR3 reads TGCAGCGTTGATTCCAGGGGGATCACAGATACGCAGTATTTT. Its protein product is CSVDSRGITDTQYF.

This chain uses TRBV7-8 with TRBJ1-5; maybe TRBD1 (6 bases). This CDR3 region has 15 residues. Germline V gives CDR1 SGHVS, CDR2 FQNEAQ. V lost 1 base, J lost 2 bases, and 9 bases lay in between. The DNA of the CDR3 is TGTGCCAGCAGCTTAGGGAGACAGGGCAATCAGCCCCAGCATTTT. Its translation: CASSLGRQGNQPQHF.

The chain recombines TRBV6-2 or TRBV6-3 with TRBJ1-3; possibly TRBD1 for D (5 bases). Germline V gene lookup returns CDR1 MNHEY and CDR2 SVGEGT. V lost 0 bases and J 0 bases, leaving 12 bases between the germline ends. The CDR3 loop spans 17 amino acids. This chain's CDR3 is CASSYSTRQTSGNTIYF. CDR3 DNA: TGTGCCAGCAGTTACTCGACGAGACAGACCTCTGGAAACACCATATATTTT.

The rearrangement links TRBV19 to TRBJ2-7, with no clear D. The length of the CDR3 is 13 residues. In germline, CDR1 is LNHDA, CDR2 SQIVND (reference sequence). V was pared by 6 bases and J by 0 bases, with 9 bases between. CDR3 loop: CASRGGSSYEQYF. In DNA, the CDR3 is TGTGCCAGTAGGGGCGGTAGCTCCTACGAGCAGTACTTC.

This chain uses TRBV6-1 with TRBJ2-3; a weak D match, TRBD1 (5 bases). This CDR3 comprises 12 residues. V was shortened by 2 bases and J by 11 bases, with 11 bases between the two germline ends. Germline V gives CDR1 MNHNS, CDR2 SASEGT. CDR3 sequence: CASSELQGGQYF. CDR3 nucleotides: TGTGCCAGCAGTGAACTTCAGGGTGGGCAGTATTTT.

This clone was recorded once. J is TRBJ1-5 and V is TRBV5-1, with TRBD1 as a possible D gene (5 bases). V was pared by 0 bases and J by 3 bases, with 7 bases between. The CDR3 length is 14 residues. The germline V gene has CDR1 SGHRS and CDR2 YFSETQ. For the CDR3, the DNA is TGCGCCAGCAGCTTGGAGGGGAACAATCAGCCCCAGCATTTT. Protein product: CASSLEGNNQPQHF.

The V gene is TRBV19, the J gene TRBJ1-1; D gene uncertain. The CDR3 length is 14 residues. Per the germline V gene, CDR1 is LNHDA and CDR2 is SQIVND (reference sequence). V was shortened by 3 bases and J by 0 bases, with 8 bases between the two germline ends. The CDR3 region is CASSIAQLNTEAFF. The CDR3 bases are TGTGCCAGTAGTATTGCGCAGTTGAACACTGAAGCTTTCTTT.

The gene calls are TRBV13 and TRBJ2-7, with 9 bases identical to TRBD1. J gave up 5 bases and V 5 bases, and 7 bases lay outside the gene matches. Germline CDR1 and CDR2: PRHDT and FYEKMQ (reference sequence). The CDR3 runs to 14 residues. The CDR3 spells CASSLYRGLNEQYF. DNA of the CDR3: TGTGCCAGCAGCCTATACAGGGGGCTGAACGAGCAGTACTTC. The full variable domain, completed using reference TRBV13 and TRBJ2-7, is AAGVIQSPRHLIKEKRETATLKCYPIPRHDTVYWYQQGPGQDPQFLISFYEKMQSDKGSIPDRFSAQQFSDYHSELNMSSLELGDSALYFCASSLYRGLNEQYFGPGTRLTVT.

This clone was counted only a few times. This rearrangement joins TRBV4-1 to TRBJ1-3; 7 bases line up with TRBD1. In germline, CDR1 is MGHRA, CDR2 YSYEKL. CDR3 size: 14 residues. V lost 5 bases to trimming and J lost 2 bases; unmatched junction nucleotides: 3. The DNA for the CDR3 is TGCGCCAGCAGCTCTACAGGGGCTGGAAACACCATATATTTT. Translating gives CASSSTGAGNTIYF.

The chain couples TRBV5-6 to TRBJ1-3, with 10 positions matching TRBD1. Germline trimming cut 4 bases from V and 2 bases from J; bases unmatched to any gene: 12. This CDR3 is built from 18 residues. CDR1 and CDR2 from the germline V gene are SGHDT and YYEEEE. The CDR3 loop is CASSMRQGARLAGNTIYF. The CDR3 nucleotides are TGTGCCAGCAGCATGCGACAGGGGGCAAGGTTGGCTGGAAACACCATATATTTT.

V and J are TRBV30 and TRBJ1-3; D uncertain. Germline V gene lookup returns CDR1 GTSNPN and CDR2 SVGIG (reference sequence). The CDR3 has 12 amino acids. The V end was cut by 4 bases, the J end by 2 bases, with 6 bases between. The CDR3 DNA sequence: TGTGCCTGGATTTCTGCTGGAAACACCATATATTTT. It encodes CAWISAGNTIYF.

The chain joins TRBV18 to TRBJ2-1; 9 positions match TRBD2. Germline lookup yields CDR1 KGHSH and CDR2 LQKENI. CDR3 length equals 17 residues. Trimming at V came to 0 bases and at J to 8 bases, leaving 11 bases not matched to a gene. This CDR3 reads CASSPPAPGLAIDEQFF. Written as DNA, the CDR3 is TGTGCCAGCTCACCACCAGCCCCGGGACTAGCTATCGATGAGCAGTTCTTC.

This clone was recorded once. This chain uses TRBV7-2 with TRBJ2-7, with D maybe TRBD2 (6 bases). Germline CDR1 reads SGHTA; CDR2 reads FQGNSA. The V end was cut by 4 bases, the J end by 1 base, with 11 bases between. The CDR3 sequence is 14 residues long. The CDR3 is CASSSGTASYEQYF. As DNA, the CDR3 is TGTGCCAGCAGCTCAGGGACTGCTTCCTACGAGCAGTACTTC.

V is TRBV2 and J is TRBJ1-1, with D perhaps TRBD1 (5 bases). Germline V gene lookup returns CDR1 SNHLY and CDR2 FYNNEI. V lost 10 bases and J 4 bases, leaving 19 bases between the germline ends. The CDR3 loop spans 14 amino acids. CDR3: CATYPRKGSTEAFF. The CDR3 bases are TGTGCCACGTACCCCCGTAAGGGGTCCACTGAAGCTTTCTTT.

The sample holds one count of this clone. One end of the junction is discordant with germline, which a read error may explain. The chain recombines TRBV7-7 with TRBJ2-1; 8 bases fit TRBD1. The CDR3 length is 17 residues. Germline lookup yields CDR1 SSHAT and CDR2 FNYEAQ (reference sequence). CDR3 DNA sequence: TGTGCTAGCAGCTTAAGGTTAGGGACAGGCTCCTACAATGAGCAGTTCTTC. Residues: CASSLRLGTGSYNEQFF.

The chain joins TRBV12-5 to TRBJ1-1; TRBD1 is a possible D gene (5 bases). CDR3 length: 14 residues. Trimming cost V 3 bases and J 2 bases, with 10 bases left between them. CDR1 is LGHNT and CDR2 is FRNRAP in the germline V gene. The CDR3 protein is CASGFETENTEAFF. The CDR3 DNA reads TGTGCTAGTGGTTTCGAGACAGAAAACACTGAAGCTTTCTTT.